Detailed here is one TCR beta chain. Its specificity is unknown. The sample belongs to a study of OX40 agonist ivuxolimab in advanced cancers. About the research overall: Three patients, one with hepatocellular carcinoma and two with cutaneous melanoma, responded partially. Whole-study results and caveats: On average, CD8+ T cells had more expanded clones than CD4+.

With baseline, cycle 4 day 1, and cycle 7 day 1 as timepoints, blood was sampled. Generated by immunoSEQ multiplex PCR, the TCRdb table keeps only in-frame clones and is missing some. This table has 80,000 or so clones, approximately 92% appearing once. This sample comprised CD4+ or CD8+ T cells sorted from blood, obtained in a trial of the OX40 agonist ivuxolimab. This TCR derives from an adult with an advanced solid tumor such as melanoma, head and neck, liver or kidney cancer.

The CDR3 region is CASRTGGPSGANVLTF. The CDR3 region has the DNA TGTGCCAGCAGGACAGGGGGCCCCTCTGGGGCCAACGTCCTGACTTTC. The V gene is TRBV28, the J gene TRBJ2-6; 10 bases fit TRBD1. CDR1 is MDHEN, CDR2 SYDVKM, per germline. This CDR3 contains 16 residues. Trimming removed 6 bases from V and 0 bases from J; junction bases left unmatched: 2. Filled out from reference TRBV28 and TRBJ2-6, the complete variable domain reads DVKVTQSSRYLVKRTGEKVFLECVQDMDHENMFWYRQDPGLGLRLIYFSYDVKMKEKGDIPEGYSVSREKKERFSLILESASTNQTSMYLCASRTGGPSGANVLTFGAGSRLTVL.